Following are 23 T cell receptor beta chains from one sample sequenced in a study of T cell repertoires in cytomegalovirus infection. Antigens of these TCRs are unknown. MiXCR, run by TCRdb on the reads, gives a single entry per CDR3 protein. The sample carries 650,000 to 900,000 distinct CDR3 sequences, just under 30% recorded once. The source was cultured CD8+ T cells from PBMCs, collected from culture after CMV antigen stimulation. Receptor source: a human donor in good health (CMV status not recorded). Some clones in this sample may be carry-over from other donors' samples.

This clonotype was seen at least ten times. This chain uses TRBV7-6 with TRBJ2-7, with 8 bases fitting TRBD2. The J segment lost 1 base and the V segment lost 5 bases, leaving 7 bases of the junction unmatched. The CDR3 has 15 residues. Germline CDR1 and CDR2: SGHVS and FNYEAQ. The CDR3 spells CASSEAAGASYEQYF. CDR3 nucleotide sequence: TGTGCCAGCAGCGAAGCAGCGGGGGCGTCCTACGAGCAGTACTTC.

This clonotype was observed a few times. The chain joins TRBV4-2 to TRBJ1-1; D gene uncertain. CDR3 size: 15 residues. V was clipped by 0 bases and J by 5 bases, with 13 bases between them. CDR1 LGHNA and CDR2 YNFKEQ come from the germline V gene. Here the CDR3 reads CASSQDLDDGTEAFF. Here the CDR3 DNA reads TGTGCCAGCAGCCAAGATCTGGATGACGGGACTGAAGCTTTCTTT.

Written as DNA, the CDR3 is TGTGCCAGCAGCCTTACCCTAGTAGACGAGCAGTACTTC. It specifies CASSLTLVDEQYF. The chain has TRBV27 and TRBJ2-7; D call uncertain. Looked up from germline, CDR1 is MNHEY and CDR2 is SMNVEV (reference sequence). This CDR3 is 13 amino acids long. V lost 6 bases to trimming and J lost 5 bases, with 14 bases between them.

The chain combines TRBV12-3 or TRBV12-4 with TRBJ2-2, with D possibly matching TRBD2 (6 bases). This CDR3 comprises 15 residues. The V end lost 6 bases, the J end lost 2 bases, and 13 bases lay between the germline ends. In DNA form, the CDR3 reads TGTGCCAGCAGCTCGCGGGGACCTAACACCGGGGAGCTGTTTTTT. Residues: CASSSRGPNTGELFF.

The J gene is TRBJ1-1, the V gene TRBV6-2 or TRBV6-3; a possible D gene is TRBD1 (5 bases). Between the trimmed V and J ends, which lost 2 bases and 2 bases, there was a span of 15 bases. Germline assignment: CDR1 MNHEY and CDR2 SVGEGT. The CDR3 loop spans 16 amino acids. The DNA of the CDR3 is TGTGCCAGCAGTTACGGTTGGCAGGGTCTTAACACTGAAGCTTTCTTT. It specifies CASSYGWQGLNTEAFF.

This clonotype was recorded at least ten times. The junction differs from germline at one of its ends, possibly a read error. CDR3 sequence (DNA): TGTGCCAGCAGTTTAGGGACAGGGGTTCAGCCCCAGCATTTT. Translation gives CASSLGTGVQPQHF. V gene TRBV7-6 combines with J gene TRBJ1-5, with TRBD1 matching over 10 bases. CDR1 is SGHVS and CDR2 is FNYEAQ in the germline V gene. This CDR3 spans 14 amino acids.

In its sample, this clonotype was seen many times. The chain carries TRBV7-9 and TRBJ2-5; 7 nucleotides match TRBD2. Trimming took 5 bases from V and 3 from J; bases not matched to a gene: 3. The germline V gene has CDR1 SEHNR and CDR2 FQNEAQ (reference sequence). There are 13 residues in the CDR3. This CDR3 reads CASSERGEETQYF. The CDR3 DNA reads TGTGCCAGCAGCGAACGGGGGGAAGAGACCCAGTACTTC.

In its sample, this clonotype was seen a few times. This chain connects TRBV6-1 to TRBJ2-2; D may be TRBD1 (6 bases). The V and J ends lost 5 bases and 9 bases respectively, with 13 bases between them. Per germline, CDR1 MNHNS and CDR2 SASEGT. CDR3 length: 13 residues. This CDR3 is CASSKQGGRELFF. The CDR3 DNA reads as TGTGCCAGCAGTAAACAGGGCGGCCGGGAGCTGTTTTTT.

The rearrangement joins TRBV19 to TRBJ1-2; the D gene is possibly TRBD1 (6 bases). The CDR3 runs 15 residues. CDR1 and CDR2 from the germline V gene are LNHDA and SQIVND (reference sequence). Trimming took 9 bases from V and 2 from J, leaving 19 bases between them. CDR3: CASAPSGGSNYGYTF. In nucleotides, the CDR3 is TGTGCCAGCGCCCCATCGGGGGGCTCAAACTATGGCTACACCTTC.

This CDR3 is CATSDIDREGELFF. In nucleotides, the CDR3 is TGTGCCACCAGTGACATCGACAGGGAAGGGGAGCTGTTTTTT. The gene calls are TRBV24-1 and TRBJ2-2, with 7 nucleotides matching TRBD1. J was trimmed by 8 bases and V by 4 bases; bases with no gene match: 6. This CDR3 is 14 amino acids long. The germline V gene encodes CDR1 KGHDR and CDR2 SFDVKD.

This clonotype was seen a few times. The J gene is TRBJ1-6, the V gene TRBV4-3; D remains ambiguous. The CDR3 has 15 amino acids. V was trimmed by 1 base and J by 0 bases, leaving 4 bases between them. Germline values: CDR1 LGHNA, CDR2 YSLEER. This CDR3 reads CASSQGSSYNSPLHF. In nucleotides, the CDR3 is TGCGCCAGCAGCCAAGGAAGCTCCTATAATTCACCCCTCCACTTT.

This clonotype was recorded once. The CDR3 DNA follows: TGTGCCAGCAGTTACCGCCGGGGGCAGTGGAACACTGAAGCTTTCTTT. Protein product: CASSYRRGQWNTEAFF. The chain is built from TRBV6-6 and TRBJ1-1; D is possibly TRBD1 (6 bases). V dropped 2 bases and J dropped 1 base, with 14 bases sitting between them. Looked up from germline, CDR1 is MNHNY and CDR2 is SVGAGI (reference sequence). There are 16 residues in the CDR3.

V is TRBV7-6 and J is TRBJ1-3; the match to TRBD1 covers 7 bases. CDR1 and CDR2 from the germline V gene are SGHVS and FNYEAQ. The junction had 7 bases not matched to a gene; V was cut back by 5 bases and J by 0 bases. CDR3 length: 16 residues. The CDR3 spells CASSPKTGSSGNTIYF. In nucleotides, the CDR3 is TGTGCCAGCAGCCCCAAGACAGGGAGCTCTGGAAACACCATATATTTT.

This chain connects TRBV7-9 to TRBJ1-2; 11 positions agree with TRBD1. With 4 bases clipped from V and 5 bases from J, the junction kept 6 bases outside the gene matches. Per the germline V gene, CDR1 is SEHNR and CDR2 is FQNEAQ (reference sequence). This CDR3 has 15 residues. Written as DNA, the CDR3 is TGTGCCAGCAGCTATGACGGGACAGGGGGATATGGCTACACCTTC. This sequence encodes CASSYDGTGGYGYTF.

This rearrangement joins TRBV6-5 to TRBJ2-1; 10 bases match TRBD1. The CDR3 sequence is 16 residues long. Unmatched junction bases numbered 6, after V lost 1 base and J lost 6 bases. CDR1 is MNHEY, CDR2 SVGAGI, per germline. The CDR3 reads CASSYLSGQGLNEQFF. The CDR3 DNA sequence: TGTGCCAGCAGTTACTTGTCGGGACAGGGGCTCAATGAGCAGTTCTTC.

The chain couples TRBV12-5 to TRBJ1-3; D remains unclear. This CDR3 region has 14 residues. Trimming took 2 bases from V and 0 from J, leaving 5 bases between them. Looked up from germline, CDR1 is LGHNT and CDR2 is FRNRAP. Written as DNA, the CDR3 is TGTGCTAGTGGTTTGTCCCGCTCTGGAAACACCATATATTTT. This sequence encodes CASGLSRSGNTIYF.

This chain links TRBV7-8 with TRBJ2-3; perhaps TRBD2 as D (5 bases). The CDR3 consists of 16 residues. Trimming shortened V by 3 bases and J by 0 bases, and 13 bases separated the two germline ends. CDR1 is SGHVS and CDR2 is FQNEAQ in the germline V gene. Here the CDR3 DNA reads TGTGCCAGCAGCTTCTCTATCGGGGAAAGCACAGATACGCAGTATTTT. This codes for CASSFSIGESTDTQYF.

This clonotype was counted at least ten times. The chain combines TRBV7-2 with TRBJ2-3; TRBD2 aligns across 7 bases. Looked up from germline, CDR1 is SGHTA and CDR2 is FQGNSA. The ends lost 1 base at V and 1 base at J; junction bases unmatched: 8. The CDR3 contains 17 residues. CDR3 residues: CASSLGSGTPGTDTQYF. CDR3 DNA sequence: TGTGCCAGCAGCTTAGGAAGCGGGACCCCTGGCACAGATACGCAGTATTTT.

This clonotype was seen more than once but under ten times. The rearrangement links TRBV12-3 or TRBV12-4 to TRBJ1-4, with TRBD1 matching 10 bases. CDR3 length: 19 residues. Germline trimming cut 6 bases from V and 10 bases from J; bases unmatched to any gene: 23. CDR3 loop: CASSASGGDRGGRDGKLFF. CDR3 nucleotide sequence: TGTGCCAGCAGCGCCTCTGGGGGGGACAGGGGCGGAAGGGATGGAAAACTGTTTTTT.

This sequence joins TRBV7-9 and TRBJ2-1, with 7 bases matching TRBD2. This CDR3 is 14 amino acids long. Trimming removed 3 bases from V and 6 bases from J; junction bases left unmatched: 5. Germline V gene lookup returns CDR1 SEHNR and CDR2 FQNEAQ (reference sequence). CDR3 bases: TGTGCCAGCAGCTTCCCGACTAGCCCCAATGAGCAGTTCTTC. Protein: CASSFPTSPNEQFF.

The J gene is TRBJ2-1, the V gene TRBV20-1; 7 nucleotides match TRBD2. There are 15 residues in the CDR3. The germline V gene has CDR1 DFQATT and CDR2 SNEGSKA (reference sequence). V trimming: 0 bases; J trimming: 4 bases; junction bases outside the gene matches: 6. The DNA of the CDR3 is TGCAGTGCTAGAGAGCGAGCGGGGATGTACAATGAGCAGTTCTTC. Amino acids: CSARERAGMYNEQFF.

This chain joins TRBV7-8 and TRBJ1-1, with 9 positions matching TRBD1. The V gene end was trimmed by 1 base and the J gene end by 1 base; junction bases not matched to a gene: 4. The CDR3 has 16 residues. CDR1 SGHVS and CDR2 FQNEAQ come from the germline V gene. This chain's CDR3 is CASSLDPDRGNTEAFF. DNA for the CDR3: TGTGCCAGCAGCTTAGACCCGGACAGGGGGAACACTGAAGCTTTCTTT.

Ten or more counts support this clonotype. The chain carries TRBV7-9 and TRBJ2-5; D gene ambiguous. The V gene lost 5 bases and the J gene lost 3 bases, with 22 bases spanning the gap. Germline values: CDR1 SEHNR, CDR2 FQNEAQ (reference sequence). This CDR3 has 17 amino acids. The CDR3 reads CASSEGDLGFWEETQYF. In nucleotides, the CDR3 is TGTGCCAGCAGCGAAGGAGATTTGGGATTTTGGGAAGAGACCCAGTACTTC.